This T cell receptor (beta chain) was obtained from a study of vaccination effects on CD4 cells after COVID-19. As for the study in general: Each participant was administered two doses of either the BNT162b2 or the mRNA-1273 vaccine.

Expansion of antigen-specific CD4+ T cells with viral peptide pools was carried out by the ViraFEST assay before sequencing. Researchers isolated CD4+ T cells once about eleven days of culture had elapsed. Previously uninfected by SARS-CoV-2, the vaccine recipients also showed negative nucleocapsid antibodies. On this clone: The antigen is undetermined.

The germline CDR1 and CDR2 sequences are SSHAT and FNYEAQ (reference sequence). V was clipped by 5 bases and J by 10 bases, with 5 bases between them. The CDR3 has 9 amino acids. The assay was immunoSEQ multiplex PCR, and TCRdb's table has in-frame clones only and misses some. Of approximately 44,000 clones detected, approximately 80% appear once; the ten largest clones hold around 2.8%. This chain links TRBV7-7 with TRBJ1-1, with D hard to call. This receptor was obtained from a human donor who received a COVID-19 vaccine. The sample here was CD4+ T cells from PBMCs cultured with HCoV-NL63 spike peptides, taken before COVID-19 vaccination. The CDR3 DNA is TGTGCCAGCAGCCCTTTAGCTTTCTTT. Translating it yields CASSPLAFF.